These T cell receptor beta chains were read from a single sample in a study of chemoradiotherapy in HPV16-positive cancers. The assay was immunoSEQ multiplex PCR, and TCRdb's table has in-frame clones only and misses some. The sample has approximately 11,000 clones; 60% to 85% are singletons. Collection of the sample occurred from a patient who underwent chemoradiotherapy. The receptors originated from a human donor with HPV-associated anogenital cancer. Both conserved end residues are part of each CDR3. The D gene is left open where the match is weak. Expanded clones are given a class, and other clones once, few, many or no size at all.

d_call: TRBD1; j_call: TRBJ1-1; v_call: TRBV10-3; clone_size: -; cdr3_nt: TGTGCCATCAGTGAGTCGAGCGGGACAGGGGCTGAAGCTTTCTTT; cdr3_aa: CAISESSGTGAEAFF
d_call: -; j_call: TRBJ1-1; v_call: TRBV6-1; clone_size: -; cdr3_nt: TGTGCCAGCAGTGAAACCAACCCGGGGGTAGCTTTCTTT; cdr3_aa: CASSETNPGVAFF
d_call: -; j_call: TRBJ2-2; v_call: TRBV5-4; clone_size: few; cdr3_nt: TGTGCCAGCAGCTTCGAGGGTCAGTCCGGGGAGCTGTTTTTT; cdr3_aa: CASSFEGQSGELFF
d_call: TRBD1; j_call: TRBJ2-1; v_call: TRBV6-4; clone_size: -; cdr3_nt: TGTGCCAGCAGTGACTCGACCCCCGGGACAGGGGGGAATGAGCAGTTCTTC; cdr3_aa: CASSDSTPGTGGNEQFF
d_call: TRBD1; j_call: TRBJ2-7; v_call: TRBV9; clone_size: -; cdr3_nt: TGTGCCAGCAGCGCATCAGGGGGTAGAAGCGAGCAGTACTTC; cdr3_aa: CASSASGGRSEQYF
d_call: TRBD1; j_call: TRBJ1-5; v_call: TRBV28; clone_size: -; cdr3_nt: TGTGCCAGCAGTTCCTCCGACCCCCGGACAGGGTGGGAGGATCAGCCCCAGCATTTT; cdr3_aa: CASSSSDPRTGWEDQPQHF
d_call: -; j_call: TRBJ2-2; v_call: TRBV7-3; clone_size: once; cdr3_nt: TGTGCCAGCAGCTCGGACGCCGGGGAGCTGTTTTTT; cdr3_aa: CASSSDAGELFF
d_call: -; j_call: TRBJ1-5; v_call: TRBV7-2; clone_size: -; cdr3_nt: TGTGCCAGCAGCTCGTGGGGCCAGCCCCAGCATTTT; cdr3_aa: CASSSWGQPQHF
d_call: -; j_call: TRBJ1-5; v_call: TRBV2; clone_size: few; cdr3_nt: TGTGCCAGCAGTGAGGTGCTAGGGACGGAGGATCAGCCCCAGCATTTT; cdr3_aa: CASSEVLGTEDQPQHF
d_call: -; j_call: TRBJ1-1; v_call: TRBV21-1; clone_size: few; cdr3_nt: TGTGCCAGCAGCAGAAGACAGGGCCTGAACACTGAAGCTTTCTTT; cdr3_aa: CASSRRQGLNTEAFF
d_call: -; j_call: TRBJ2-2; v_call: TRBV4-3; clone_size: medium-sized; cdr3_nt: TGCGCCAGCAGCCAATTCGCGGGAACCGGGGAGCTGTTTTTT; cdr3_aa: CASSQFAGTGELFF
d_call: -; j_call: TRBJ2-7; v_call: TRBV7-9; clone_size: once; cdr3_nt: TGTGCCAGCAGCTTAGAACGCCTCGGCGAGCAGTACTTC; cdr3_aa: CASSLERLGEQYF
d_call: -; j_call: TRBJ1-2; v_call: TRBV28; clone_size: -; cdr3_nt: TGTGCCAGCAGTTTGTACAGCCTCGACTATGGCTACACCTTC; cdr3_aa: CASSLYSLDYGYTF
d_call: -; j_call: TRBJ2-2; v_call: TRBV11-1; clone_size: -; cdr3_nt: TGTGCCAGCAGCTTAATATTTGACACCGGGGAGCTGTTTTTT; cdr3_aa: CASSLIFDTGELFF
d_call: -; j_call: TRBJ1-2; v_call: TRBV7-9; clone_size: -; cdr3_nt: TGTGCCAGCAGCTTTAGGGAGGGTGGCTACACCTTC; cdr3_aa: CASSFREGGYTF
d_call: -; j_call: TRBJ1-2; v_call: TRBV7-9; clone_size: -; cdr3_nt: TGTGCCAGCAGCTTACTTCGGAAAAACTATGGCTACACCTTC; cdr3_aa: CASSLLRKNYGYTF
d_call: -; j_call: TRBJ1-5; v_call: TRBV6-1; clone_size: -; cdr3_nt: TGTGCCAGCAGTGAAGCGGTGGGGGATTCTAGTCAGCCCCAGCATTTT; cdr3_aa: CASSEAVGDSSQPQHF
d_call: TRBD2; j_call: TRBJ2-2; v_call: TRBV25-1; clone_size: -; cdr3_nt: TGTGCCAGCAGTGAATGGGCTAGCGGGGCCGGGGAGCTGTTTTTT; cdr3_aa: CASSEWASGAGELFF
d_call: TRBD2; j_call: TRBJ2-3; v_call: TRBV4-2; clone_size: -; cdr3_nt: TGTGCCAGCAGCCGACGAGCGGGAGGTAGCACAGATACGCAGTATTTT; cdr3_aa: CASSRRAGGSTDTQYF
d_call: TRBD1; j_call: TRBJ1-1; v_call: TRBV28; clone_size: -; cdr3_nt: TGTGCCAGCAGCCTACACAGGGGGAACACTGAAGCTTTCTTT; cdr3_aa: CASSLHRGNTEAFF
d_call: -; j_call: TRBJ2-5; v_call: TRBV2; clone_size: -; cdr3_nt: TGTGCCAGCAGTGAGAATCGAGAGACCCAGTACTTC; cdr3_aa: CASSENRETQYF
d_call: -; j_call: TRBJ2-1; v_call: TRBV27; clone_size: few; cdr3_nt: TGTGCCAGCAACCAACAAGGTTACAATGAGCAGTTCTTC; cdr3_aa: CASNQQGYNEQFF
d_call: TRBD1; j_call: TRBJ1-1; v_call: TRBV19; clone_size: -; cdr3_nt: TGTGCCACCGACAGGGGCACTGAAGCTTTCTTT; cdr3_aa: CATDRGTEAFF
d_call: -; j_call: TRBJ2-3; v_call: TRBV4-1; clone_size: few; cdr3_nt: TGCGCCAGCAGCCAACGATCCCGCACAGATACGCAGTATTTT; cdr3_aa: CASSQRSRTDTQYF
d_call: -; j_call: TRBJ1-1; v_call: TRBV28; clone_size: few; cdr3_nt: TGTGCCAGCAGTCGACTGAATGAAGCTTTCTTT; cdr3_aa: CASSRLNEAFF
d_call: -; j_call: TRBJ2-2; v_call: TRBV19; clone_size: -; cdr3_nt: TGTGCCAGTAGTATGTGGCAGTCTAACACCGGGGAGCTGTTTTTT; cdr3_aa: CASSMWQSNTGELFF
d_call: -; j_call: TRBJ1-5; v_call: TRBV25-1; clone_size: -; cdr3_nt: TGTGCCAGCAGTGAATTTCTCTTAGTGCGCTATAGCAATCAGCCCCAGCATTTT; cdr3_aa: CASSEFLLVRYSNQPQHF
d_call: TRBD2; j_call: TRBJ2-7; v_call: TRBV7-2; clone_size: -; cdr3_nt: TGTGCCAGCAGTTTAGAGCTAGCGGGTAACTACGAGCAGTACTTC; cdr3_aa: CASSLELAGNYEQYF
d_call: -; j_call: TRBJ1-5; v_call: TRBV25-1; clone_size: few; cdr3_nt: TGTGCCAGCAGTGGAGGGGTCGGTCAGCCCCAGCATTTT; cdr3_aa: CASSGGVGQPQHF
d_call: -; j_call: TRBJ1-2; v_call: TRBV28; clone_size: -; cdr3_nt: TGTGCCAGCAGCCCACGGGGGGTCCCTTCCGACAACTATGGCTACACCTTC; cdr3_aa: CASSPRGVPSDNYGYTF
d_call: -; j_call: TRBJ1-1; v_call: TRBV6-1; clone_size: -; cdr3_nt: TGTGCCAGCAGTGAACAGGAAGGAGGTAACACTGAAGCTTTCTTT; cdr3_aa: CASSEQEGGNTEAFF
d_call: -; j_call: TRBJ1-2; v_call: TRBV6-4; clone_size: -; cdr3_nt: TGTGCCAGCAGTGACTCGGGTTTAGCTGGCTACACCTTC; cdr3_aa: CASSDSGLAGYTF
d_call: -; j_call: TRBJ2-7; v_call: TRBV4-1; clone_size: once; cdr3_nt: TGCGCCAGCAGGGGCGGGACAACGGTTGGAGAGCAGTACTTC; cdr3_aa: CASRGGTTVGEQYF
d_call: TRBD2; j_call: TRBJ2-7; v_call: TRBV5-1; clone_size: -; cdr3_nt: TGCGCCAGCAGCTACCTAGCGGGAAGCTCCTACGAGCAGTACTTC; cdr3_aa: CASSYLAGSSYEQYF
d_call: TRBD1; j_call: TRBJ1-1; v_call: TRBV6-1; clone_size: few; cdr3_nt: TGTGCCAGCAGCCAGGGGGAAAACACTGAAGCTTTCTTT; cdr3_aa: CASSQGENTEAFF
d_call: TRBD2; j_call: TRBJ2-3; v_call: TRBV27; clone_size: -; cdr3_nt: TGTGCCAGCAGCCGACTAGCGGGCACAGATACGCAGTATTTT; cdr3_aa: CASSRLAGTDTQYF
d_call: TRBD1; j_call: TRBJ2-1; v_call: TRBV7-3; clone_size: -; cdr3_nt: TGTGCCAGCAGCTTAAGACAGGGGATAAGGAATGAGCAGTTCTTC; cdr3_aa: CASSLRQGIRNEQFF
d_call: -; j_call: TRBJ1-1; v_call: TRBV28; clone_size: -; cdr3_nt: TGTGCCAGCATGGGGAACACTGAAGCTTTCTTT; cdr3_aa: CASMGNTEAFF
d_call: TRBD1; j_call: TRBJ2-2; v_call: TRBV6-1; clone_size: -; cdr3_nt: TGTGCCAGCAGTTCTCCGGGACAGGGGTCCGGGGAGCTGTTTTTT; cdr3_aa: CASSSPGQGSGELFF
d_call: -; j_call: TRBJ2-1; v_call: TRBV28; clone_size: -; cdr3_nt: TGTGCCAGCAAGTGGGGTTGGGCTAGCGCCTACAATGAGCAGTTCTTC; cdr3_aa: CASKWGWASAYNEQFF
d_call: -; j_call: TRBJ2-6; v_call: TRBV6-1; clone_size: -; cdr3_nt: TGTGCCAGCAGTGAAGCAGGCTCTGGGGCCAACGTCCTGACTTTC; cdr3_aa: CASSEAGSGANVLTF
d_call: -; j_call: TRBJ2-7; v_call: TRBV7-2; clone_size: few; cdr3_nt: TGTGCCAGCAGCTTAGGGGACGCAGGAACCTACGAGCAGTACTTC; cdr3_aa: CASSLGDAGTYEQYF
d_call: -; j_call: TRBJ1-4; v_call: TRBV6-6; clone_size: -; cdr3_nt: TGTGCCAGCCGAACTCAGGGTCACCATGAAAAACTGTTTTTT; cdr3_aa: CASRTQGHHEKLFF
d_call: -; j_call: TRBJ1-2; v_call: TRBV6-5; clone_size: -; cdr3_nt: TGTGCCAGCAGTTGGGGGGGGGCAAACCAATACTTC; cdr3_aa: CASSWGGANQYF
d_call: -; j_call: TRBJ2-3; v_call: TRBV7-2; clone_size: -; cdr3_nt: TGTGCCAGCAGCTTAGACGCCCAACCCGGCACAGATACGCAGTATTTT; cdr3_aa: CASSLDAQPGTDTQYF
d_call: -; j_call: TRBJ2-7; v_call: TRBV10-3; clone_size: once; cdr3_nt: TGTGCCATCAGTGACAGGGGAAGCTCCTACGAGCAGTACTTC; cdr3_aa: CAISDRGSSYEQYF
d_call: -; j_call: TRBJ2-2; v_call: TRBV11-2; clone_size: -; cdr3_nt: TGTGCCAGCAGCCCCCGGGGACCTCAAGCCGGGGAGCTGTTTTTT; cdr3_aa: CASSPRGPQAGELFF
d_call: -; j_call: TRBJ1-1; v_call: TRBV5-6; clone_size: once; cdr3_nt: TGTGCCAGCAGCTTGGGTCGGGGCCGAAGGACTGAAGCTTTCTTT; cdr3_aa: CASSLGRGRRTEAFF
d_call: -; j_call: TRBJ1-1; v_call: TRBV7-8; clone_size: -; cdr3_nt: TGTGCCAGCAGCAGCAGAAGGGCCGACACTGAAGCTTTCTTT; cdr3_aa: CASSSRRADTEAFF
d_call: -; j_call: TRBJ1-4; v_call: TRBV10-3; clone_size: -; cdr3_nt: TGTGCCATCAGTGAGTCGCGGCAGGGTAATGAAAAACTGTTTTTT; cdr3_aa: CAISESRQGNEKLFF
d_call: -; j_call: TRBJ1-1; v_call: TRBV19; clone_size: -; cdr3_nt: TGCGCCAGTATAAGAGCGTCGAACACTGAAGCTTTCTTT; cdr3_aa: CASIRASNTEAFF
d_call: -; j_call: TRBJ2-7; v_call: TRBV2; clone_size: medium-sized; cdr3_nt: TGTGCCAGTCAGGGTAGCAGGTACGAGCAGTACTTC; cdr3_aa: CASQGSRYEQYF
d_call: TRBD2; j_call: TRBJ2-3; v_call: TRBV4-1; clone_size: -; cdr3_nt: TGCGCCAGCAGCCAACCCCTAGCGGGAGCTACAGATACGCAGTATTTT; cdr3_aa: CASSQPLAGATDTQYF
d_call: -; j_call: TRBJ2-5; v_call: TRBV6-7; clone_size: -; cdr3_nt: TGTGCCAGCAGTTACTCGGGACGTAAAGAGAAACAAGAGACCCAGTACTTC; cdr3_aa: CASSYSGRKEKQETQYF
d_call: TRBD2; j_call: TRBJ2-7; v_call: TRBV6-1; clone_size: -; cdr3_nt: TGTGCCAGCAGTGAAGGGACTAGCGGCTCCTACGAGCAGTACTTC; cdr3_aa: CASSEGTSGSYEQYF